Shown below are 12 T cell receptor beta chains from a single sample sequenced in a study of cytomegalovirus exposure and HLA in healthy donors. The PCR had 60 Vbeta and 13 Jbeta primers. Method: immunoSEQ multiplex PCR; TCRdb's copy keeps in-frame clones and lacks some. The listing records tens of thousands of clones. Input material: PBMCs. These receptors were collected from a man between 40 and 49 years old in good health and CMV-seronegative.

The chain employs TRBV6-1 and TRBJ1-4; TRBD1 is a possible D gene (5 bases). The germline CDR1 and CDR2 sequences are MNHNS and SASEGT. The CDR3 runs to 17 residues. V was cut by 4 bases and J by 3 bases, with 18 bases left in between. The CDR3, as DNA: TGTGCCAGCAGTGGCAGACAGTTAAGATTTGCTAATGAAAAACTGTTTTTT. Translated: CASSGRQLRFANEKLFF.

J is TRBJ2-3 and V is TRBV7-9; D is unclear. The germline CDR1 and CDR2 sequences are SEHNR and FQNEAQ (reference sequence). CDR3 length equals 12 residues. The V gene lost 5 bases and the J gene lost 0 bases, with 3 bases spanning the gap. CDR3 sequence (DNA): TGTGCCAGCAGCCTCAGCACAGATACGCAGTATTTT. Its translation: CASSLSTDTQYF. The complete variable domain, with remaining parts taken from reference TRBV7-9 and TRBJ2-3, reads DTGVSQNPRHKITKRGQNVTFRCDPISEHNRLYWYRQTLGQGPEFLTYFQNEAQLEKSRLLSDRFSAERPKGSFSTLEIQRTEQGDSAMYLCASSLSTDTQYFGPGTRLTVL.

The gene calls are TRBV6-6 and TRBJ2-5, with D possibly TRBD2 on 5 matching bases. Germline loops: CDR1 MNHNY, CDR2 SVGAGI (reference sequence). Trimming removed 6 bases at V and 1 base at J, with 12 bases between. This CDR3 is 14 amino acids long. Here the CDR3 DNA reads TGTGCCAGCAGCCCCGGCGGGTCCCAAGAGACCCAGTACTTC. Protein: CASSPGGSQETQYF.

The chain links TRBV6-6 to TRBJ1-5; D perhaps matches TRBD1 (5 bases). There are 14 residues in the CDR3. Germline V gives CDR1 MNHNY, CDR2 SVGAGI (reference sequence). The V end lost 5 bases, the J end lost 3 bases, and 11 bases lay between the germline ends. The CDR3 nucleotides are TGTGCCAGCAGTCCCGGGACTGTCAATCAGCCCCAGCATTTT. It specifies CASSPGTVNQPQHF.

The genes are TRBV27 and TRBJ2-3, with 10 nucleotides matching TRBD2. CDR3 length: 16 residues. Trimming removed 3 bases from V and 0 bases from J; junction bases left unmatched: 3. Germline CDR1 MNHEY, CDR2 SMNVEV (reference sequence). The CDR3 loop reads CASSFSGGTSTDTQYF. Written as DNA, the CDR3 is TGTGCCAGCAGTTTTAGCGGGGGGACTAGCACAGATACGCAGTATTTT.

Turning to this clone: The same CDR3 also results from other DNA sequences found in this sample. The chain uses TRBV28 and TRBJ2-5; 8 nucleotides align to TRBD1. The CDR3 runs 14 residues. CDR1 and CDR2 (germline): MDHEN, SYDVKM. The V and J ends lost 7 bases and 5 bases, in that order; junction bases with no gene match: 9. In nucleotides, the CDR3 is TGTGCCAGCAAGGCAGGGGGCTGGGGGGAGACCCAGTACTTC. It translates to CASKAGGWGETQYF.

The chain joins TRBV5-1 to TRBJ2-2; no definite D call. CDR1 and CDR2 (germline): SGHRS, YFSETQ. Trimming cost V 0 bases and J 2 bases, with 8 bases left between them. This CDR3 comprises 15 residues. The CDR3, as DNA: TGCGCCAGCAGCTTGGCCCCAGGCAACACCGGGGAGCTGTTTTTT. It specifies CASSLAPGNTGELFF.

The chain recombines TRBV28 with TRBJ2-7; 11 nucleotides match TRBD2. The CDR3 is made up of 13 amino acids. Germline CDR1 is MDHEN and CDR2 is SYDVKM. The V segment lost 7 bases and the J segment 2 bases; nucleotides outside the gene matches: 1. Here the CDR3 DNA reads TGTGCCAGCAATAGCGGGGGGGCCTACGAGCAGTACTTC. Protein product: CASNSGGAYEQYF.

This chain links TRBV30 with TRBJ2-3; 10 bases match TRBD2. The CDR3 is 14 residues long. V gave up 2 bases and J gave up 7 bases; unmatched junction bases: 6. The germline V gene has CDR1 GTSNPN and CDR2 SVGIG (reference sequence). The CDR3: CAWSLAGGVNTQYF. The CDR3 nucleotides read TGTGCCTGGAGTTTAGCGGGGGGCGTGAATACGCAGTATTTT.

J is TRBJ1-5 and V is TRBV27, with a tentative D call TRBD1 (6 bases). Germline CDR1 reads MNHEY; CDR2 reads SMNVEV (reference sequence). CDR3 length: 16 residues. Trimming took 5 bases from V and 12 from J, leaving 26 bases between them. Written as DNA, the CDR3 is TGTGCCAGCAGTCCTCCGGGACATATGAAGTTGAACTGCCAGCATTTT. This translates into CASSPPGHMKLNCQHF.

The rearrangement uses TRBV7-5 and TRBJ1-2; the table calls TRBD1, which could not be checked here. TRBV7-5 is described as a pseudogene. This CDR3 region has 12 residues. The CDR3 DNA is TGTGCCAGAAGCGAACAGGGGTATGGCTACACCTTC. Residues: CARSEQGYGYTF.

The chain joins TRBV7-8 to TRBJ1-4, with D uncertain. Germline CDR1 SGHVS, CDR2 FQNEAQ. The CDR3 covers 13 residues. With 5 bases removed from V and 8 bases from J, the gap between germline ends came to 12 bases. The CDR3 is CASSVLAGEKLFF. CDR3 bases: TGTGCCAGCAGCGTGTTGGCCGGGGAAAAACTGTTTTTT.